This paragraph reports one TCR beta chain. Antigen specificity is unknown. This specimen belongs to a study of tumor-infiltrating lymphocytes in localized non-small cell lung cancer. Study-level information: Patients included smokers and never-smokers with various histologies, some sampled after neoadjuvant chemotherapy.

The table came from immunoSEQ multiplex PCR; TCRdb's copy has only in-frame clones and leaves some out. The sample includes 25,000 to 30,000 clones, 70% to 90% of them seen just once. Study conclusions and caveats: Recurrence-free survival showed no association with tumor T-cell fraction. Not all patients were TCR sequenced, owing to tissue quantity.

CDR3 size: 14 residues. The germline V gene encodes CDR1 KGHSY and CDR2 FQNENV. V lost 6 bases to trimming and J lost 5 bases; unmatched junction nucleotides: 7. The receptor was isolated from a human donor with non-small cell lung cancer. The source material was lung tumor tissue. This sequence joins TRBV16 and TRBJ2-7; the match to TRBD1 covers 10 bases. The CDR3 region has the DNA TGTGCCAGCAGGAAGACAGGGGGCTTTGACGAGCAGTACTTC. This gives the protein CASRKTGGFDEQYF.